Included here is one T cell receptor (beta chain) sequence, with context. What this receptor recognizes is not known. No qualities accompany the bases; no much larger clone lies one base away. The source of the sample is a study of shared T cell receptors in the human thymus (dated by TCRdb to 2020 to 2023). With respect to the entire study: The study investigated the way shared, self-reactive T-cell receptor alpha chains are produced in the human thymus.

CDR1 SGHNT and CDR2 YYREEE were looked up in the germline V gene (reference sequence). Including the terminal cysteine and phenylalanine, the CDR3 comprises 13 residues. Only CDR3 DNA is held: 39 bases, read in frame from base 1. V is pared back by 3 bases and J by 4 bases, with 10 bases lying between the germline termini. Library method: the immunoSEQ multiplex PCR assay. TCRdb provides this immuneACCESS table in a form limited to in-frame rearrangements. Some clones are lacking; in checked studies, under half of them reflect an unresolved V gene, and why the rest are absent is not known. The sample table records about 710,000 clones; about 87% of these occur just once. Together, the top ten hold roughly 0.0086% of the sample. This sample also appeared in a second study, on human thymus T cells. The second study also describes: Donors were immunologically healthy infants undergoing open corrective cardiac surgery for congenital heart defects in Finland. Thymus tissue was collected as surgical resects that were removed during corrective cardiac surgery. Biased V and J gene segment usage appeared to be present in both thymic and peripheral blood repertoires. The related research found that thymic TCR repertoires overlapped highly between unrelated individuals. The study described the TCR alpha and beta repertoires in about eight infant thymus samples and four matching peripheral blood samples. The infant donors were roughly 7 to 244 days old, and the cohort included several males and a couple of females. After being mechanically released from the tissue, thymocytes were kept at -70 degrees C in pellets of roughly 10-30 million cells. A QIAsymphony instrument was used to extract genomic DNA from frozen cell pellets. The immunoSEQ multiplex PCR assay was used to amplify the TCRB and TCRAD loci from a standardized quantity of quality-controlled genomic DNA. The amplicons covered the V(D)J region and were long enough to include the CDR3 and to identify the V and J genes. The commercial immunoSEQ service was used to sequence amplicons on an Illumina platform. Primer bias and sequencing errors were corrected using previously described methods, and TCRAD and TCRB definitions followed the IMGT database. immunoSEQ Analyzer 3.0 and VDJTools were used for repertoire analysis, which covered basic statistics, V/J segment usage, diversity estimates, rarefaction and pairwise overlap. To estimate diversity, the Chao1, ChaoE, Efron-Thisted, Shannon and inverse Simpson indices were applied, and diversity was also estimated on datasets down-sampled to the smallest sample. Repertoire overlap was determined by strict matching of CDR3 nucleotide sequence, V gene and J gene, and Jaccard-based multidimensional scaling clustering was applied. On average, thymus samples gave 750,000 to 950,000 unique TCRB clonotypes, whereas blood samples gave about 84,000.

The material sequenced was thymocytes. The rearranged chain carries TRBV5-4 and TRBJ1-1, with the D gene not confidently named. The sequence was obtained from a boy in the first two years of life with a congenital heart defect. Donor details come from another sample of the same person, matched by shared clones. The sequenced DNA is TGTGCCAGCAGCTGCCGAGGCTGCACTGAAGCTTTCTTT. Its translation reads: CASSCRGCTEAFF.